The T cell receptor (beta chain) described here comes from a study of T-cell memory formation after mild COVID-19. As for the study in general: Each donor largely had its own TCR clusters.

The CDR3 totals 14 residues. Germline V gene data show CDR1 as LGHNA and CDR2 as YNFKEQ. Trimming shortened V by 0 bases and J by 6 bases, and 12 bases separated the two germline ends. This clonotype was recorded a few times. TCRdb re-called the 5' RACE reads through MiXCR, storing one row per CDR3 protein. The data show 110,000 or so distinct CDR3 sequences, about a fifth seen once. The specimen was PBMCs or a T cell subset sorted from them (not recorded which). The source is a man aged 18 to 35 who had mild COVID-19 (a few samples of this study predate the infection). Cell type and time point are not known. The rearrangement joins TRBV4-2 to TRBJ2-7, with no clear D. In DNA form, the CDR3 reads TGTGCCAGCAGCCAAGAATACCCAGGCGCCGAGCAGTACGTC. It translates to CASSQEYPGAEQYV.